The T cell receptor (beta chain) under discussion was sequenced for a study of T cell responses to AZD1222 COVID-19 vaccine. Study outcomes and limitations: Increases in Spike-specific TCR breadth and depth were seen after two AZD1222 doses. As reported, nearly half of all spike-specific TCRs target variant regions that are unmutated. Repertoires were obtained only post-peak T cell response. Just six people given AZD1222 tested seropositive at baseline.

Of note for this clone: Its antigen is not identified.

Sequencing used immunoSEQ multiplex PCR; TCRdb keeps in-frame clones, though not all of them. The data contain some 140,000 clones, 84% of them singletons. Germline V gives CDR1 LNHNV, CDR2 YYDKDF (reference sequence). This CDR3 region has 15 residues. With 0 bases removed from V and 0 bases from J, the gap between germline ends came to 8 bases. The material sequenced was peripheral blood, taken on day 0 of AZD1222 vaccination. The genes are TRBV15 and TRBJ1-2; D gene uncertain. This receptor was taken from an adult in good health. CDR3 residues: CATSRDINTNYGYTF. Written as DNA, the CDR3 is TGTGCCACCAGCAGAGATATTAACACTAACTATGGCTACACCTTC.